This T cell receptor beta chain was recorded in a study of control samples from healthy donors and cancer patients (dated by TCRdb to between 2020 and 2021). Libraries were prepared through the immunoSEQ multiplex PCR assay. Drawn from immuneACCESS, this table holds only the in-frame rearrangements with V and J called that TCRdb kept. Clones are partly lost; checked studies trace under half to an unresolved V gene and leave the rest unexplained. For this sample the table gives 100,000 to 120,000 clones, of which roughly four fifths were detected only once. The ten largest clones take up around 13% of the sample. This clone showed up just a few times. Its binding antigen is unknown. One base away there is no much larger clone; base qualities are not given. The CDR3 has 13 amino acids, counting the end cysteine and phenylalanine. CDR3 DNA only is kept here, 39 bases in frame from base 1. The V end loses 2 bases and the J end loses 1 base, and a stretch of 5 bases separates them. Via the germline V gene, CDR1 is SGHVS and CDR2 FQNEAQ.

The sample was blood. The TCR sequence derives from a woman aged 45-65 years in good health. The sequence links TRBV7-8 to TRBJ1-1, with the D gene call left open. The bases are TGTGCCAGCAGCTTAACTGGGAACACTGAAGCTTTCTTT. Translated, this is CASSLTGNTEAFF.